This T cell receptor beta chain stems from a study of Graves' ophthalmopathy and Graves' hyperthyroidism. Study in general: Peripheral blood samples were taken at initial diagnosis, before any treatment. Whole-study findings and limits: Detected in blood as well were most expanded thyroid clonotypes with frequency above 0.001.

Concerning this clonotype itself: Its specificity is not known.

The CDR3 covers 13 residues. Germline V gives CDR1 DFQATT, CDR2 SNEGSKA (reference sequence). V shed 0 bases and J shed 1 base, with 6 bases lying between them. Using RNA transcripts, the TCR beta CDR3 regions were amplified. First-round RT-PCR with HTBI primers preceded a second-round multiplex PCR. TCRdb itself ran the multiplex PCR reads through MiXCR, one entry per CDR3 protein. The data hold 150,000 to 200,000 distinct CDR3 sequences, with 35% to 45% observed a single time. Ophthalmopathy donors were characterized by moderate-to-severe activity, CAS of at least 3, NOSPECS of at least 4, and duration under 3 months.

The sequence was obtained from a man aged 25 to 40 with Graves' ophthalmopathy. The sequenced sample was peripheral blood. V usage is TRBV20-1 and J usage is TRBJ1-1; D gene unclear. The DNA for the CDR3 is TGCAGTGCTAGAGATCAAAGGAACACTGAAGCTTTCTTT. Translated, it gives CSARDQRNTEAFF.